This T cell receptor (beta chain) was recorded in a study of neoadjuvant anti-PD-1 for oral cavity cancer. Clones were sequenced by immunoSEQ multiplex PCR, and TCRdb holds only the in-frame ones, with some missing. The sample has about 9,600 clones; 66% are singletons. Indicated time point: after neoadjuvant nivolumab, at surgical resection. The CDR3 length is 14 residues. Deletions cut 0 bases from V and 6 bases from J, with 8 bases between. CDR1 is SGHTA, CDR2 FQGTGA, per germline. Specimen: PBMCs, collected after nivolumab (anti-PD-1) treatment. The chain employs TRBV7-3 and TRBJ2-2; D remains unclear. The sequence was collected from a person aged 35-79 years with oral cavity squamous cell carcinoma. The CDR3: CASSLTGISGELFF. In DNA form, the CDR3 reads TGTGCCAGCAGCTTAACCGGCATTTCCGGGGAGCTGTTTTTT. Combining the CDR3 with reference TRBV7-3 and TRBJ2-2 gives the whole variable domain GAGVSQTPSNKVTEKGKYVELRCDPISGHTALYWYRQSLGQGPEFLIYFQGTGAADDSGLPNDRFFAVRPEGSVSTLKIQRTERGDSAVYLCASSLTGISGELFFGEGSRLTVL.